These T cell receptor beta chains were read from a single sample in a study of control samples from healthy donors and cancer patients. Generated by immunoSEQ multiplex PCR, the TCRdb table keeps only in-frame clones and is missing some. The sample carries 250,000 to 300,000 clones, over 75% recorded once. Sequencing used PBMCs. These receptors originate from a woman between 55 and 75 years old with lung cancer. Each CDR3 is given with its conserved first and last residue. The D gene is left open where the match is weak. A row's size may be missing; if present it is once, few, many or a size class.

CDR3aa,CDR3nt,abundance,d_gene,v_gene,j_gene
CASSSLVGSYNEQFF,TGTGCCAGCAGCTCCCTGGTAGGAAGCTACAATGAGCAGTTCTTC,-,-,TRBV7-8,TRBJ2-1
CASSLIGRGDQPQHF,TGTGCCAGCAGCTTAATCGGCAGGGGGGATCAGCCCCAGCATTTT,-,TRBD1,TRBV7-9,TRBJ1-5
CSVDGTGSYEQYF,TGCAGCGTTGACGGGACAGGGTCCTACGAGCAGTACTTC,-,TRBD1,TRBV29-1,TRBJ2-7
CASSLTNRGRVEKLFF,TGTGCCAGCAGCTTAACCAACAGGGGGCGCGTTGAAAAACTGTTTTTT,few,TRBD1,TRBV7-9,TRBJ1-4
CASSTRDTRGNEQFF,TGTGCCAGCAGTACGCGGGACACAAGAGGCAATGAGCAGTTCTTC,once,-,TRBV2,TRBJ2-1
CASSQDGWGTGELFF,TGTGCCAGCAGCCAAGACGGGTGGGGCACCGGGGAGCTGTTTTTT,few,-,TRBV3-1/TRBV3-2,TRBJ2-2
CARSDRTGTYGYTF,TGTGCCAGAAGTGACCGGACAGGGACCTATGGCTACACCTTC,-,TRBD1,TRBV5-3,TRBJ1-2
CSGGGTGIHEQFF,TGCAGCGGTGGGGGGACAGGGATCCATGAGCAGTTCTTC,-,TRBD1,TRBV29-1,TRBJ2-1
CATSRDPVGGDGYTF,TGTGCCACCAGCAGAGATCCGGTCGGGGGGGATGGCTACACCTTC,-,-,TRBV15,TRBJ1-2
CASAPGGSYNSPLHF,TGCGCCAGCGCCCCCGGGGGCTCCTATAATTCACCCCTCCACTTT,-,-,TRBV5-1,TRBJ1-6
CASSSPEGSTGDTEAFF,TGTGCCAGCAGCTCACCGGAGGGGAGTACCGGAGACACTGAAGCTTTCTTT,-,-,TRBV28,TRBJ1-1
CASSLVALGADYGYTF,TGTGCCAGCAGTTTGGTGGCCCTGGGGGCAGACTATGGCTACACCTTC,-,-,TRBV27,TRBJ1-2
CASSPRSSEYNEQFF,TGTGCCAGCTCACCACGGTCTAGCGAGTACAATGAGCAGTTCTTC,once,-,TRBV18,TRBJ2-1
CASSSTPGETQYF,TGCGCCAGCAGCTCAACCCCGGGGGAGACCCAGTACTTC,once,-,TRBV5-1,TRBJ2-5
CASSADIPNTEAFF,TGTGCCAGCAGCGCGGACATCCCTAACACTGAAGCTTTCTTT,-,-,TRBV5-4,TRBJ1-1
CASSLNRVGLQYTQYF,TGTGCCAGCAGCTTAAACCGCGTGGGATTACAATATACGCAGTATTTT,-,-,TRBV11-2,TRBJ2-3
CASSLQTGGNEKLFF,TGCGCCAGCAGCCTTCAGACAGGGGGCAATGAAAAACTGTTTTTT,-,TRBD1,TRBV5-1,TRBJ1-4
CASSPTAVGTQYF,TGCGCCAGCAGCCCGACAGCCGTTGGGACCCAGTACTTC,-,-,TRBV10-1,TRBJ2-5
CASSEVITISNQPQHF,TGTGCCAGCAGTGAGGTCATCACTATTAGCAATCAGCCCCAGCATTTT,once,-,TRBV6-1,TRBJ1-5
CASSSWGPQETQYF,TGTGCCAGCAGTTCGTGGGGCCCCCAAGAGACCCAGTACTTC,-,-,TRBV27,TRBJ2-5
CASSRTQRNTEAFF,TGCGCCAGCAGCCGAACCCAAAGGAACACTGAAGCTTTCTTT,-,-,TRBV4-1,TRBJ1-1
CASSGVGSQETQYF,TGTGCCAGCAGCGGGGTGGGAAGCCAAGAGACCCAGTACTTC,-,-,TRBV5-4,TRBJ2-5
CASSVDSGTGTYEQYF,TGTGCCAGCAGCGTAGATTCCGGGACGGGAACCTACGAGCAGTACTTC,-,-,TRBV9,TRBJ2-7
CASSPNLDGALGGYTF,TGTGCCAGCAGCCCGAATTTAGACGGCGCCCTAGGTGGCTACACCTTC,-,-,TRBV5-4,TRBJ1-2
CASSDQGGSYNEQFF,TGTGCCAGCAGTGATCAGGGTGGCTCCTACAATGAGCAGTTCTTC,-,-,TRBV6-1,TRBJ2-1
CASSFNRDGEQYF,TGTGCCAGCAGCTTTAACAGGGACGGCGAGCAGTACTTC,-,-,TRBV7-3,TRBJ2-7
CASSLNSGAAEAFF,TGTGCCAGCAGTCTGAACTCGGGGGCGGCTGAAGCTTTCTTT,-,-,TRBV6-5,TRBJ1-1
CASSPGGGGDEKLFF,TGCGCCAGCAGCCCTGGAGGGGGCGGTGATGAAAAACTGTTTTTT,-,TRBD1,TRBV5-1,TRBJ1-4
CASSLGAGTNEKLFF,TGTGCCAGCAGCTTGGGGGCAGGGACTAATGAAAAACTGTTTTTT,once,-,TRBV7-3,TRBJ1-4
CASGDGRFNEKLFF,TGTGCCAGCGGTGATGGGCGTTTTAATGAAAAACTGTTTTTT,-,-,TRBV2,TRBJ1-4
CASSSREHQPQHF,TGTGCCAGCAGTTCCAGGGAGCATCAGCCCCAGCATTTT,-,-,TRBV6-5,TRBJ1-5
CASSPLDSTDTQYF,TGTGCCAGCTCACCATTAGATAGCACAGATACGCAGTATTTT,-,-,TRBV18,TRBJ2-3
CASRPGTGRWQYF,TGTGCCAGCAGACCCGGGACTGGGAGATGGCAGTATTTT,-,-,TRBV5-4,TRBJ2-3
CASSISSTNEKLFF,TGTGCCAGTAGTATCTCTTCAACTAATGAAAAACTGTTTTTT,-,-,TRBV19,TRBJ1-4
CASSGLGRSIQYF,TGTGCCAGCAGTGGGCTAGGGCGAAGCATTCAGTACTTC,-,-,TRBV12-3/TRBV12-4,TRBJ2-4
CASIAGGIGTNEKLFF,TGTGCCAGCATCGCTGGCGGGATCGGAACTAATGAAAAACTGTTTTTT,-,-,TRBV28,TRBJ1-4
CASSQFTGSHNEQFF,TGTGCCAGCAGCCAATTTACTGGAAGTCACAATGAGCAGTTCTTC,-,-,TRBV3-1/TRBV3-2,TRBJ2-1
CASLGTGVDSPLHF,TGTGCCAGCCTAGGGACAGGGGTTGATTCACCCCTCCACTTT,-,TRBD1,TRBV6-5,TRBJ1-6
CATSDFSGGTAFF,TGTGCCACCAGTGATTTTTCTGGGGGCACGGCTTTCTTT,-,-,TRBV24-1,TRBJ1-1
CASRVGDSPLHF,TGTGCCAGCCGAGTCGGAGATTCACCCCTCCACTTT,few,-,TRBV6-5,TRBJ1-6
CASSESGVLGYTF,TGTGCCAGCAGTGAAAGCGGGGTGCTTGGCTACACCTTC,-,-,TRBV6-1,TRBJ1-2
CASSGGQAYGYTF,TGTGCCAGCAGCGGTGGACAGGCCTATGGCTACACCTTC,-,TRBD1,TRBV2,TRBJ1-2
CASSTGAGANVLTF,TGTGCCAGTAGTACAGGGGCTGGGGCCAACGTCCTGACTTTC,few,-,TRBV19,TRBJ2-6
CASSLGRGAGGNQPQHF,TGTGCCAGCAGCTTGGGACGGGGGGCGGGGGGCAATCAGCCCCAGCATTTT,-,-,TRBV5-6,TRBJ1-5
CASTLRTFGANVLTF,TGTGCCAGCACCCTCAGAACATTTGGGGCCAACGTCCTGACTTTC,-,-,TRBV3-1/TRBV3-2,TRBJ2-6
CASSLVPGNTEAFF,TGTGCCAGCAGCTTAGTTCCAGGGAACACTGAAGCTTTCTTT,-,-,TRBV7-2,TRBJ1-1
CASSLMGNEQFF,TGTGCCAGCAGCTTGATGGGAAATGAGCAGTTCTTC,-,-,TRBV7-9,TRBJ2-1
CATSRDGLTNEKLFF,TGTGCCACCAGCAGAGATGGGTTGACTAATGAAAAACTGTTTTTT,few,-,TRBV15,TRBJ1-4
CASRRDLLNEQFF,TGTGCCAGCAGGAGGGACCTCCTAAATGAGCAGTTCTTC,-,-,TRBV12-3/TRBV12-4,TRBJ2-1
CASSIGGGVSNQPQHF,TGTGCCAGTAGTATTGGGGGGGGAGTAAGCAATCAGCCCCAGCATTTT,-,-,TRBV19,TRBJ1-5
CASRDYTTYEQFF,TGTGCCAGCAGGGACTACACGACCTATGAGCAGTTCTTC,-,-,TRBV27,TRBJ2-1
CASSEGQFSGANVLTF,TGCGCCAGCAGCGAAGGACAGTTCTCTGGGGCCAACGTCCTGACTTTC,-,-,TRBV5-1,TRBJ2-6
CASSSGTPGYIRYTF,TGTGCCAGCAGTTCCGGGACCCCCGGTTATATCCGCTACACCTTC,-,-,TRBV27,TRBJ1-2
CASSEGGTGKETQYF,TGCGCCAGCAGTGAGGGCGGGACCGGGAAAGAGACCCAGTACTTC,-,-,TRBV10-1,TRBJ2-5
CASSLDGVPGNTIYF,TGCGCCAGCAGCTTGGACGGGGTACCCGGAAACACCATATATTTT,few,-,TRBV5-1,TRBJ1-3
CASSNLPGQGARSYEQYF,TGCGCCAGCAGTAACCTCCCGGGACAGGGGGCGCGGTCCTACGAGCAGTACTTC,-,TRBD1,TRBV10-1,TRBJ2-7
CASSLGRTSEETQYF,TGCGCCAGCAGCTTGGGCCGGACTAGTGAAGAGACCCAGTACTTC,-,TRBD2,TRBV5-1,TRBJ2-5